Only a few counts were recorded for the clone carrying this T cell receptor beta chain. Using its own MiXCR run on the 5' RACE reads, TCRdb lists one record per CDR3 protein. The repertoire holds roughly 720,000 distinct CDR3 sequences, roughly 18% seen once, with approximately 14% in the top ten. This sample stems from a study of identical twins. This CDR3 region has 11 residues. V was trimmed by 1 base and J by 11 bases, leaving 8 bases between them. The same sample was also used in a study of T cells expressing NK-cell markers.

Sequenced input: PBMCs. The chain combines TRBV12-3 or TRBV12-4 with TRBJ1-1; no clear D gene. The source is a woman between 18 and 29 years old in good health. The CDR3 is CASSLEGLAFF. The CDR3, as DNA: TGTGCCAGCAGTTTAGAAGGTTTGGCTTTCTTT.